This T cell receptor (beta chain) was found in a study of T cell responses to AZD1222 COVID-19 vaccine. Looking at the study overall: Pooling of second doses given at about 4 or about 12 weeks was done. Overall study results and limits: Unmutated regions of variants are reportedly targeted by nearly half of spike-specific TCRs. Vaccination with two AZD1222 doses was followed by a rise in Spike-specific TCR breadth and depth.

Comments on this clone: Its target is unknown.

The repertoire was sequenced with immunoSEQ multiplex PCR; TCRdb's copy has only in-frame clones and lacks some. The sample lists 150,000 to 200,000 clones, 70% to 90% occurring once. The receptor's source is an adult in good health. The material sequenced was peripheral blood, taken on day 0 of AZD1222 vaccination.

This CDR3 reads CASSESRWASETQYF. The CDR3 DNA is TGTGCCAGCAGTGAAAGTAGGTGGGCGTCGGAGACCCAGTACTTC. The J gene is TRBJ2-5, the V gene TRBV6-1; D gene uncertain. Germline CDR1 MNHNS, CDR2 SASEGT. The length of the CDR3 is 15 residues. V was pared by 2 bases and J by 5 bases, with 15 bases between.